This T cell receptor (beta chain) was found in a study of control samples from healthy donors and cancer patients. The data were produced by immunoSEQ multiplex PCR, yet TCRdb's version contains in-frame clones alone and is incomplete. The table shows under 150,000 clones, with roughly 84% occurring only once. Trimming stripped 5 bases from V and 4 bases from J, with 15 bases between. Germline loops: CDR1 LNHDA, CDR2 SQIVND (reference sequence). The CDR3 totals 14 residues. This receptor was identified in a middle-aged man in good health. Sequencing was done on a sample of blood. This chain uses TRBV19 with TRBJ2-7, with D possibly being TRBD2 (5 bases). The CDR3 reads CASSRGVSTYEQYF. CDR3 nucleotides: TGTGCCAGTAGTCGGGGTGTCTCGACGTACGAGCAGTACTTC.